The 11 T cell receptor beta chains below all came from one sample that was sequenced in a study of blood T cell repertoires in COVID-19. Clones were read by immunoSEQ multiplex PCR, and TCRdb kept only the in-frame ones, dropping some. The data show some 150,000 clones, about 87% seen once. Sequenced sample: peripheral blood. The receptors were sampled from a man in his forties or fifties who had recovered from COVID-19.

The chain recombines TRBV4-3 with TRBJ2-7; unclear D gene. Germline V gene lookup returns CDR1 LGHNA and CDR2 YSLEER. Trimming took 0 bases from V and 2 from J, leaving 8 bases between them. CDR3 size: 14 residues. The DNA of the CDR3 is TGCGCCAGCAGCCAAGAACACCGAACCTACGAGCAGTACTTC. This translates into CASSQEHRTYEQYF.

V gene TRBV19 combines with J gene TRBJ2-5; TRBD2 is a possible D gene (6 bases). This CDR3 has 14 residues. CDR1 and CDR2 from the germline V gene are LNHDA and SQIVND (reference sequence). Trimming took 2 bases from V and 5 from J, leaving 12 bases between them. CDR3 bases: TGTGCCAGTAGTATATGGGGGGTCCGGGAGACCCAGTACTTC. It yields the protein CASSIWGVRETQYF.

This chain uses TRBV7-9 with TRBJ2-2; TRBD1 matches 10 bases. The ends lost 8 bases at V and 5 bases at J; junction bases unmatched: 11. This CDR3 is 16 amino acids long. The germline CDR1 and CDR2 sequences are SEHNR and FQNEAQ (reference sequence). CDR3 residues: CASGRDRGRLTGELFF. CDR3 nucleotides: TGTGCCAGCGGGAGAGACAGGGGGCGCCTTACCGGGGAGCTGTTTTTT.

The V call is TRBV6-6, the J call TRBJ1-1; TRBD1 matches 8 bases. V gave up 6 bases and J gave up 0 bases; unmatched junction bases: 3. The CDR3 is made up of 14 amino acids. CDR1 and CDR2 from the germline V gene are MNHNY and SVGAGI (reference sequence). Here the CDR3 reads CASRSDRVNTEAFF. CDR3 DNA: TGTGCCAGCAGGTCGGACAGGGTGAACACTGAAGCTTTCTTT.

The table lists this clone with a count of one. This chain connects TRBV15 to TRBJ2-7; D is undetermined. CDR1 LNHNV and CDR2 YYDKDF come from the germline V gene (reference sequence). This CDR3 has 13 residues. V was shortened by 0 bases and J by 3 bases, with 6 bases between the two germline ends. CDR3 sequence reads: CATSRDPVYEQYF. The CDR3 coding sequence is TGTGCCACCAGCAGAGATCCCGTCTACGAGCAGTACTTC.

The V call is TRBV9, the J call TRBJ2-6; D is possibly TRBD1 (6 bases). Trimming shortened V by 6 bases and J by 3 bases, and 13 bases separated the two germline ends. The CDR3 loop spans 15 amino acids. Germline values: CDR1 SGDLS, CDR2 YYNGEE. CDR3: CASTRTGNGANVLTF. As DNA, the CDR3 is TGTGCCAGCACCAGAACAGGGAATGGGGCCAACGTCCTGACTTTC.

V and J are TRBV29-1 and TRBJ2-1, with 11 positions matching TRBD1. This CDR3 is built from 14 residues. Germline V gene lookup returns CDR1 SQVTM and CDR2 ANQGSEA. After removal of 3 bases from V and 7 bases from J, the junction contained 5 bases not matched to a gene. The CDR3 coding sequence is TGCAGCGTTGACGGACAGGGGGCGCCGAATGAGCAGTTCTTC. Protein: CSVDGQGAPNEQFF.

This clone occurred a few times. This chain uses TRBV5-4 with TRBJ1-6; TRBD1 matches at 7 bases. The CDR3 is made up of 16 amino acids. The V segment lost 3 bases and the J segment 4 bases; nucleotides outside the gene matches: 7. Per germline, CDR1 SGHNT and CDR2 YYREEE (reference sequence). The CDR3 loop reads CASSSDSRGYNSPLHF. In DNA form, the CDR3 reads TGTGCCAGCAGCTCCGATTCCAGGGGGTATAATTCACCCCTCCACTTT.

The V gene is TRBV11-3, the J gene TRBJ2-5; no definite D call. The CDR3 runs to 13 residues. V lost 6 bases, J lost 1 base, and 9 bases lay in between. Germline lookup yields CDR1 SGHNT and CDR2 YENEEA. CDR3 sequence (DNA): TGTGCCAGCAGGGTAGGAGCCCAAGAGACCCAGTACTTC. Protein sequence: CASRVGAQETQYF.

The chain carries TRBV12-3 or TRBV12-4 and TRBJ2-7, with 7 bases fitting TRBD2. With V trimmed by 6 bases and J by 6 bases, 8 bases remained unmatched. The CDR3 extends over 13 amino acids. The CDR3 region is CASSIQSGVEQYF. In DNA, the CDR3 is TGTGCCAGCAGCATACAAAGCGGGGTCGAGCAGTACTTC.

V usage is TRBV12-3 or TRBV12-4 and J usage is TRBJ2-3; D is ambiguous. V was pared by 5 bases and J by 4 bases, with 7 bases between. The length of the CDR3 is 12 residues. The CDR3 spells CASSPFADTQYF. CDR3 DNA: TGTGCCAGCAGTCCTTTCGCAGATACGCAGTATTTT.